This T cell receptor (beta chain) was sequenced for a study of shared clonotypes between healthy human individuals. Study background: The donor pool was made up of a couple of women and three men aged 18 to 49.

Regarding the study as a whole: Among a few donors, roughly 5% of naive CD4 clonotypes were found in common. On the whole, naive subsets had larger estimated richness than memory subsets had.

Naivety among CD8 cells was defined by CD45RO negativity and positive CCR7 selection, thereby excluding terminally differentiated effector memory CD45RA+ cells. Of note for this clone: Its antigen is still unknown.

Germline V lookup: CDR1 MDHEN, CDR2 SYDVKM. The J segment lost 8 bases and the V segment lost 6 bases, leaving 9 bases of the junction unmatched. This CDR3 has 14 residues. Execution of the assay was at deep level. Data came from immunoSEQ multiplex PCR; TCRdb stores just in-frame clones and leaves some out. The sample includes about 2 million clones, approximately 94% of them seen just once. This sequence originates from a man younger than 35 in good health. The chain recombines TRBV28 with TRBJ1-4, with 7 bases that match TRBD1. The sample comprised naive CD8+ T cells sorted from blood. CDR3 nucleotides: TGTGCCAGCAGCACCACAGGGGCCTGGGAAAAACTGTTTTTT. Its translation is CASSTTGAWEKLFF.